This T cell receptor beta chain was obtained from a study of T cell responses to AZD1222 COVID-19 vaccine. Study-level points and caveats: Repertoire collection took place solely once the T cell response had peaked. It should be noted that donors were predominantly white British and more often female, and clonal diversity was possibly underestimated.

Assay: immunoSEQ multiplex PCR; the TCRdb copy retains only in-frame clones and omits some. Of about 140,000 clones in the sample, 89% were seen once. CDR1 is MGHRA and CDR2 is YSYEKL in the germline V gene. This CDR3 is 14 amino acids long. With V trimmed by 4 bases and J by 6 bases, 8 bases remained unmatched. For this clone: The antigen is undetermined.

Material: peripheral blood, obtained on day 0 of AZD1222 vaccination. The chain is built from TRBV4-1 and TRBJ2-7; 8 positions match TRBD1. This receptor was taken from an adult in good health. CDR3 bases: TGCGCCAGCAGCCCCTTGACAGGGGAGGCCGAGCAGTACTTC. Amino acid sequence: CASSPLTGEAEQYF.